This TCR beta chain is drawn from a study of T cell changes during pregnancy in multiple sclerosis (dated by TCRdb to the late 2010s). Regarding the research as a whole: The study examined how the T cell repertoire changed over the course of pregnancy in women with multiple sclerosis.

CDR1 and CDR2, looked up from the germline V gene (reference sequence), are SEHNR and FQNEAQ. Spanning cysteine to phenylalanine, the CDR3 consists of 14 amino acids. CDR3 DNA only is kept here, 42 bases in frame from base 1. Deletion took 7 bases off V and 1 base off J, with a span of 10 bases between the germline ends. The library was built by means of the immunoSEQ multiplex PCR assay. Imported from immuneACCESS, the table was reduced by TCRdb to in-frame sequences with V and J called. These copies leave out some clones; in studies compared against another copy, an unresolved V gene accounts for under half, and the cause of the remainder is not known. This sample lists over 40,000 clones; 92% were detected once. The top ten clonotypes cover around 2.1% of the sample. The count of this clone is one. The antigen it binds to is not known. One base away there is no much larger clone; base qualities are not given.

This sequence uses TRBV7-9 and TRBJ2-2; no confident D gene assignment can be made. Sequenced here: peripheral blood, sampled in the third trimester of pregnancy. This receptor was taken from a female donor with multiple sclerosis, enrolled in a pregnancy study. The nucleotide sequence is given as TGTGCCAGCAAGTTCGCAGGGAACACCGGGGAGCTGTTTTTT. Its coded protein is CASKFAGNTGELFF.